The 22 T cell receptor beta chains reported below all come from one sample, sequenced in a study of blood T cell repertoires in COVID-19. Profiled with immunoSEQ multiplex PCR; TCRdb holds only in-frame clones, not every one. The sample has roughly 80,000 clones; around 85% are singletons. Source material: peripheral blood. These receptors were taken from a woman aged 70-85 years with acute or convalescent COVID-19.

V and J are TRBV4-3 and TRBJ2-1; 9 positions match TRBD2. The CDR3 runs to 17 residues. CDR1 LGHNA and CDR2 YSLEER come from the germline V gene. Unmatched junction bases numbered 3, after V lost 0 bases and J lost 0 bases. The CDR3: CASSQDGSGSSYNEQFF. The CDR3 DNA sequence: TGCGCCAGCAGCCAAGATGGTAGCGGGAGCTCCTACAATGAGCAGTTCTTC.

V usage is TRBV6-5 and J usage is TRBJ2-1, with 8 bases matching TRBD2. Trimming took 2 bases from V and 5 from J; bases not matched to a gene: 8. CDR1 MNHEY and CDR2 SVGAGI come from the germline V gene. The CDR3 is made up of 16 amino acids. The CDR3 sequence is CASSYRGGRIHNEQFF. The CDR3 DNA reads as TGTGCCAGCAGTTACCGAGGCGGGAGGATTCACAATGAGCAGTTCTTC.

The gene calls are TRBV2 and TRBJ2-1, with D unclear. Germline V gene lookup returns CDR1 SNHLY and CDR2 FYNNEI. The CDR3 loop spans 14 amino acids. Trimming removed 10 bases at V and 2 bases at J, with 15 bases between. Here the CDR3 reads CATLKQVAYNEQFF. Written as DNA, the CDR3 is TGTGCCACCTTGAAGCAGGTCGCCTACAATGAGCAGTTCTTC.

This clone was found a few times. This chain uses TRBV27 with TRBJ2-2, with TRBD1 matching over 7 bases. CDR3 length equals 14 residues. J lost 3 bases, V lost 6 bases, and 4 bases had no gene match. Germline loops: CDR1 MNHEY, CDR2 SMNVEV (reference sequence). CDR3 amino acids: CASRRQGDTGELFF. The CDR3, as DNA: TGTGCCAGCAGAAGACAGGGTGACACCGGGGAGCTGTTTTTT.

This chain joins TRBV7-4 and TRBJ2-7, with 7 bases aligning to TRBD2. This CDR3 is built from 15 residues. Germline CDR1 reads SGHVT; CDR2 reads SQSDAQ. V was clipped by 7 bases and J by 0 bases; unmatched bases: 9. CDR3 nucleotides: TGTGCCAGCACCCCGACGGGGAGGGGCTCCTACGAGCAGTACGTC. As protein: CASTPTGRGSYEQYV.

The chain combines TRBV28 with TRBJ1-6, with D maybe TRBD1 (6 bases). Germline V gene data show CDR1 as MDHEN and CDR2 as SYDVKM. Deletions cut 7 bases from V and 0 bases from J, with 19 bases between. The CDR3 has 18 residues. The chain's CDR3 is CASTLWGPVSSYNSPLHF. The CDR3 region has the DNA TGTGCCAGCACCTTATGGGGGCCCGTTAGCTCCTATAATTCACCCCTCCACTTT.

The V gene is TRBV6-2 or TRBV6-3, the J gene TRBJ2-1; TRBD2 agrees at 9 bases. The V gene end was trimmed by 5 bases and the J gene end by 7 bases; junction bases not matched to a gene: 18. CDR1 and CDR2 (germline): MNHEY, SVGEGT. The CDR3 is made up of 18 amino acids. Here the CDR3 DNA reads TGTGCCAGCAGTGTTAACGACCTTAGCGGGAGTCCATGGAATGAGCAGTTCTTC. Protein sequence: CASSVNDLSGSPWNEQFF.

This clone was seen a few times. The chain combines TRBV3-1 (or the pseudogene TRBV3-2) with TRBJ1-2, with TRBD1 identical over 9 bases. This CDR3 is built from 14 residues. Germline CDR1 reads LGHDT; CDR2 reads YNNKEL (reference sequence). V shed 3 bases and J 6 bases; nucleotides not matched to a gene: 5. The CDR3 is CASSHPGQGNGYTF. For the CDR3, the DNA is TGTGCCAGCAGCCACCCGGGACAGGGTAATGGCTACACCTTC.

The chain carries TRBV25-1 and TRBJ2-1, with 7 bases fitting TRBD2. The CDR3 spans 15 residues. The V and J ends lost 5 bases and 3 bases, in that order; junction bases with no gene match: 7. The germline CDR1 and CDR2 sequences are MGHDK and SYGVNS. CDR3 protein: CASSMLGLVYNEQFF. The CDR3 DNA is TGTGCCAGCAGTATGTTAGGACTAGTCTACAATGAGCAGTTCTTC.

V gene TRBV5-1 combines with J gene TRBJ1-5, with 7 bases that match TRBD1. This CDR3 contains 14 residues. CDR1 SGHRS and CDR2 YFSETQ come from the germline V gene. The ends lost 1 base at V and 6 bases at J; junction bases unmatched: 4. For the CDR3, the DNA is TGCGCCAGCAGCTTGACAGGGGATACTCAGCCCCAGCATTTT. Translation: CASSLTGDTQPQHF.

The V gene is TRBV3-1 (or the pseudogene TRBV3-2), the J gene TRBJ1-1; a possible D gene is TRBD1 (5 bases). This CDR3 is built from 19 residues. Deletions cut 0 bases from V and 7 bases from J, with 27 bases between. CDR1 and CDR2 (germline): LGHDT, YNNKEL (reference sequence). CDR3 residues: CASSQDGVRQFGGGVEAFF. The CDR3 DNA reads TGTGCCAGCAGCCAAGATGGGGTCCGCCAGTTTGGGGGAGGGGTTGAAGCTTTCTTT.

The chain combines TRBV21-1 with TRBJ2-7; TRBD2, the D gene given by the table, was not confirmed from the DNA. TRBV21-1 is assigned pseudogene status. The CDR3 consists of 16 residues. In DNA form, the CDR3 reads TGTGCCAACGGGACTGGGTACAATACTATTACCTACGAGCAGTACGTC. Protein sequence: CANGTGYNTITYEQYV.

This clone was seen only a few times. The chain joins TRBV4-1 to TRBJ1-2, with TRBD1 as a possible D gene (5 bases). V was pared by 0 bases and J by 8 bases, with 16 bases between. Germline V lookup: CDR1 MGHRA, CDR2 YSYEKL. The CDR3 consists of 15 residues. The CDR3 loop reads CASSQDQEGADGYTF. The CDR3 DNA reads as TGCGCCAGCAGCCAAGATCAAGAAGGGGCCGACGGCTACACCTTC.

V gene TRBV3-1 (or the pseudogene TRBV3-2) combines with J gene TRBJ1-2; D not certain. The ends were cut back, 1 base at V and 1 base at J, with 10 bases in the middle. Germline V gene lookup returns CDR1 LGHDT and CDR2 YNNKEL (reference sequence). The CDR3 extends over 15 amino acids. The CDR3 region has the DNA TGTGCCAGCAGCCAAGGACTTAATATTAACTATGGCTACACCTTC. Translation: CASSQGLNINYGYTF.

The CDR3 reads CASSHLGGPRGNTIYF. The CDR3 DNA reads as TGTGCCAGCAGCCACCTAGGAGGCCCGCGGGGAAACACCATATATTTT. This chain joins TRBV14 and TRBJ1-3; D uncertain. The CDR3 consists of 16 residues. Germline lookup yields CDR1 SGHDN and CDR2 FVKESK. Trimming took 3 bases from V and 4 from J, leaving 16 bases between them.

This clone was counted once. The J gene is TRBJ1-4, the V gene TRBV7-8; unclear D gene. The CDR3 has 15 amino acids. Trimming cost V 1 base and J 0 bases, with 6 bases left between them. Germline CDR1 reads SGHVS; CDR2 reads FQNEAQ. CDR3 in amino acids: CASSLGRATNEKLFF. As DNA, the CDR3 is TGTGCCAGCAGCTTAGGACGGGCAACTAATGAAAAACTGTTTTTT.

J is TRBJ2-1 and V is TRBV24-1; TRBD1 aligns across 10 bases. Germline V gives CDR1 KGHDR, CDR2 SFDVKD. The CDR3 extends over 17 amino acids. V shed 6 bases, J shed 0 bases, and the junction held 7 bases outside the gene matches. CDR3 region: CATSSGQGVPSYNEQFF. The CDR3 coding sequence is TGTGCCACCAGTTCTGGACAGGGGGTCCCCTCCTACAATGAGCAGTTCTTC.

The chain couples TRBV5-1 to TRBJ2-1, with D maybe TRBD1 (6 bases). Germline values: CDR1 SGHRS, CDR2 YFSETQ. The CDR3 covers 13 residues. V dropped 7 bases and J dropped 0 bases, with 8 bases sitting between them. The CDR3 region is CASLDSSYNEQFF. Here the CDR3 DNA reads TGCGCCAGCCTGGACAGCTCCTACAATGAGCAGTTCTTC. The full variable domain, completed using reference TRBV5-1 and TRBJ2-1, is KAGVTQTPRYLIKTRGQQVTLSCSPISGHRSVSWYQQTPGQGLQFLFEYFSETQRNKGNFPGRFSGRQFSNSRSEMNVSTLELGDSALYLCASLDSSYNEQFFGPGTRLTVL.

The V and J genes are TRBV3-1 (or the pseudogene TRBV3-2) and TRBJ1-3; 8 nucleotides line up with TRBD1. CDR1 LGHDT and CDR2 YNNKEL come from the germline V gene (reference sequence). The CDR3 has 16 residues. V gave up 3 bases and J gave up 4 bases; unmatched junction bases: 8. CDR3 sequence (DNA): TGTGCCAGCAGCCAGGCGGACAGGGCTATCGGAAACACCATATATTTT. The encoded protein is CASSQADRAIGNTIYF.

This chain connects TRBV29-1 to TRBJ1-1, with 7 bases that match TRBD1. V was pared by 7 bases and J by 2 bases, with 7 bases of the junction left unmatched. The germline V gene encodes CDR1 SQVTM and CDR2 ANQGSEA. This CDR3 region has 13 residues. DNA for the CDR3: TGCAGCGCCACGGGACAGACAAACACTGAAGCTTTCTTT. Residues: CSATGQTNTEAFF.

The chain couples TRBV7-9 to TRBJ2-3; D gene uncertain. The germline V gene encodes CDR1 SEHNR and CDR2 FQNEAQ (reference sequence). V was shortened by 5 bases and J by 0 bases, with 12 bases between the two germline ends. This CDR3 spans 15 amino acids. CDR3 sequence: CASSPRVRSTDTQYF. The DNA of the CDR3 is TGTGCCAGCAGCCCACGGGTCCGGAGCACAGATACGCAGTATTTT.

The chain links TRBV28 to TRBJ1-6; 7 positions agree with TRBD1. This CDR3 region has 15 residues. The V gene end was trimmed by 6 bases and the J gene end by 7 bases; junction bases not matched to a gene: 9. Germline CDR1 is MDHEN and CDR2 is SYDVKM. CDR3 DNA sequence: TGTGCCAGCAGCCGGGGGACAGAGTACAATTCACCCCTCCACTTT. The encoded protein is CASSRGTEYNSPLHF.